These 2 T cell receptor beta chains were all obtained from the same sample, sequenced in a study of neurological immune-mediated disorders (dated by TCRdb to 2018 to 2020). Libraries were built with 5' RACE. TCRdb lists the instrument as Illumina HiSeq 2500. The public reads were quality trimmed at Q25 with fastp and then assembled into clones with MiXCR by TCRdb, keeping productive beta chains. Rows are combined by CDR3 protein, so each entry shows the most common genes and DNA. The sample table contains tens of thousands of distinct CDR3 sequences; only one count was recorded for about 1.8% of them. 2.2% of the sample is in the top ten clones. The sequencing input was PBMCs. The receptors come from a woman in her 40s with multiple sclerosis.

At least ten counts were recorded for this clonotype. The gene calls are TRBV20-1 and TRBJ2-1; 10 bases align to TRBD2. The ends lost 5 bases at V and 4 bases at J; junction bases unmatched: 11. The germline V gene has CDR1 DFQATT and CDR2 SNEGSKA (reference sequence). The CDR3 spans 16 residues. This chain's CDR3 is CSAPPAAGGLYNEQFF. CDR3 DNA sequence: TGCAGTGCTCCCCCTGCAGCGGGGGGGCTATACAATGAGCAGTTCTTC.

This clonotype has at least ten counts. This chain uses TRBV11-3 with TRBJ2-3, with D tentatively TRBD2 (6 bases). The germline V and J ends were trimmed by 3 bases and 9 bases, with 7 bases remaining between them. The CDR3 covers 11 residues. Per the germline V gene, CDR1 is SGHNT and CDR2 is YENEEA. CDR3 sequence: CASSLGGTQYF. In nucleotides, the CDR3 is TGTGCCAGCAGCTTGGGGGGAACGCAGTATTTT.